This entry is about one T cell receptor (beta chain). The data originate from a study of T cell changes during pregnancy in multiple sclerosis. Method: immunoSEQ multiplex PCR; TCRdb's copy keeps in-frame clones and lacks some. The table has around 34,000 clones, around 87% seen once; the top ten hold about 0.51%. Per germline, CDR1 SGHTA and CDR2 FQGNSA. V was shortened by 3 bases and J by 0 bases, with 12 bases between the two germline ends. CDR3 length equals 16 residues. V gene TRBV7-2 combines with J gene TRBJ1-3; a possible D gene is TRBD1 (6 bases). This TCR was recovered from a female donor with multiple sclerosis, enrolled in a pregnancy study. The material was CD4+ T cells from peripheral blood mononuclear cells, obtained in the second trimester of pregnancy. This chain's CDR3 is CASSFVGAGSGNTIYF. The CDR3 DNA reads as TGTGCCAGCAGCTTTGTGGGGGCTGGCTCTGGAAACACCATATATTTT.